Each of the 12 T cell receptor beta chains below was sequenced from the same sample in a study of cytomegalovirus exposure and HLA in healthy donors. This PCR relied on a set of 60 Vbeta primers and 13 Jbeta primers. This table comes from immunoSEQ multiplex PCR, and its TCRdb copy is limited to in-frame clones, with some not included. The table has some 130,000 clones, around 70% seen once. Sequenced material: PBMCs. These receptors all stem from an older woman in good health and CMV-seropositive.

This chain links TRBV28 with TRBJ2-3; D is unclear. V was pared by 5 bases and J by 2 bases, with 5 bases between. Per germline, CDR1 MDHEN and CDR2 SYDVKM. The CDR3 has 12 amino acids. CDR3 bases: TGTGCCAGCAGTCGAGACACAGATACGCAGTATTTT. It encodes CASSRDTDTQYF. Drawing the rest from reference TRBV28 and TRBJ2-3, the complete variable domain is DVKVTQSSRYLVKRTGEKVFLECVQDMDHENMFWYRQDPGLGLRLIYFSYDVKMKEKGDIPEGYSVSREKKERFSLILESASTNQTSMYLCASSRDTDTQYFGPGTRLTVL.

The chain employs TRBV10-2 and TRBJ1-2, with 9 bases identical to TRBD1. Per germline, CDR1 WSHSY and CDR2 SAAADI. This CDR3 region has 16 residues. The junction had 13 bases not matched to a gene; V was cut back by 7 bases and J by 4 bases. CDR3 sequence (DNA): TGCGCCAGCAAAAGGGACAGGGAAGTAGGTGGCTATGGCTACACCTTC. Protein: CASKRDREVGGYGYTF.

The rearrangement joins TRBV5-1 to TRBJ1-1, with 7 bases aligning to TRBD1. The trim removed 0 bases at V and 5 bases at J, leaving 7 bases unmatched. The CDR3 loop spans 15 amino acids. Germline CDR1 reads SGHRS; CDR2 reads YFSETQ. CDR3 sequence reads: CASSLGDSWGTEAFF. Written as DNA, the CDR3 is TGCGCCAGCAGCTTGGGGGACAGTTGGGGGACTGAAGCTTTCTTT.

This clone was counted a few times. The chain recombines TRBV11-2 with TRBJ1-3; D remains ambiguous. The V end was cut by 0 bases, the J end by 4 bases, with 7 bases between. Germline CDR1 SGHAT, CDR2 FQNNGV. This CDR3 spans 14 amino acids. The CDR3 DNA reads TGTGCCAGCAGCTTAGACCTGGCCGGAAACACCATATATTTT. This sequence encodes CASSLDLAGNTIYF.

The chain combines TRBV6-1 with TRBJ1-5, with TRBD1 matching 7 bases. The CDR3 covers 15 residues. The V gene end was trimmed by 7 bases and the J gene end by 4 bases; junction bases not matched to a gene: 10. Germline lookup yields CDR1 MNHNS and CDR2 SASEGT. In DNA form, the CDR3 reads TGTGCCAGCATACAGGGCAGGGGGAGGAATCAGCCCCAGCATTTT. Protein sequence: CASIQGRGRNQPQHF.

The chain is built from TRBV13 and TRBJ1-2; D not resolved. Per germline, CDR1 PRHDT and CDR2 FYEKMQ (reference sequence). Deletions cut 5 bases from V and 0 bases from J, with 13 bases between. The CDR3 totals 15 residues. CDR3 protein: CASSELGGPNYGYTF. The CDR3 DNA reads TGTGCCAGCAGCGAACTGGGAGGTCCTAACTATGGCTACACCTTC.

The genes are TRBV6-5 and TRBJ1-2, with 8 bases identical to TRBD1. Germline V gene lookup returns CDR1 MNHEY and CDR2 SVGAGI. Losses at the gene ends were 5 bases for V and 10 bases for J; bases not matched to a gene: 6. CDR3 size: 12 residues. The chain's CDR3 is CASSPDRAHYTF. CDR3 bases: TGTGCCAGCAGTCCGGACAGGGCCCACTACACCTTC.

The chain is built from TRBV7-9 and TRBJ2-3, with no clear D. V gave up 5 bases and J gave up 3 bases, with 12 bases separating them. This CDR3 is built from 14 residues. CDR1 is SEHNR, CDR2 FQNEAQ, per germline (reference sequence). CDR3 protein: CASSPDLATDTQYF. The CDR3 DNA is TGTGCCAGCAGCCCTGATTTAGCAACAGATACGCAGTATTTT. The full variable domain, completed using reference TRBV7-9 and TRBJ2-3, is DTGVSQNPRHKITKRGQNVTFRCDPISEHNRLYWYRQTLGQGPEFLTYFQNEAQLEKSRLLSDRFSAERPKGSFSTLEIQRTEQGDSAMYLCASSPDLATDTQYFGPGTRLTVL.

J is TRBJ2-5 and V is TRBV6-5; 7 bases fit TRBD1. Germline lookup yields CDR1 MNHEY and CDR2 SVGAGI. Trimming removed 5 bases from V and 1 base from J; junction bases left unmatched: 4. The CDR3 length is 14 residues. CDR3 coding DNA: TGTGCCAGCAGTCCAGGGGGTCCCCAAGAGACCCAGTACTTC. Its protein product is CASSPGGPQETQYF.

The rearrangement links TRBV7-6 to TRBJ2-2, with 10 bases matching TRBD2. The CDR3 spans 16 residues. Germline V lookup: CDR1 SGHVS, CDR2 FNYEAQ. Losses at the gene ends were 5 bases for V and 4 bases for J; bases not matched to a gene: 7. DNA of the CDR3: TGTGCCAGCAGCAAAAGCGGGGGGGCGAGCACCGGGGAGCTGTTTTTT. This encodes CASSKSGGASTGELFF.

The CDR3 nucleotides read TGTGCCAGTAGTCCCCTAGCCGGACAGAGCTACGAGCAGTACTTC. It specifies CASSPLAGQSYEQYF. The chain joins TRBV19 to TRBJ2-7; TRBD1 is a possible D gene (6 bases). CDR1 is LNHDA, CDR2 SQIVND, per germline (reference sequence). CDR3 size: 15 residues. The germline V and J ends were trimmed by 5 bases and 3 bases, with 17 bases remaining between them.

The J gene is TRBJ2-5, the V gene TRBV6-5, with 13 bases matching TRBD2. Near its end, the DNA agrees better with TRBJ2-7, so the J call may be wrong. In germline, CDR1 is MNHEY, CDR2 SVGAGI. CDR3 length: 16 amino acids. The CDR3 region has the DNA TGTGCCAGCAGTTATTCGACTAGCGGGGGGACCTACGAGCAGTACTTC. Its translation: CASSYSTSGGTYEQYF.